These 20 T cell receptor beta chains share one sample of origin, sequenced in a study of T cells in Graves' hyperthyroidism and ophthalmopathy. RNA transcripts served as the template for amplifying TCR beta CDR3 regions. Primed by the HTBI set, a first-round RT-PCR was run on the TCR CDR3. A single record per CDR3 protein comes from TCRdb applying MiXCR to the multiplex PCR reads. The sample carries 530,000 or so distinct CDR3 sequences, about 43% recorded once. The material sequenced was peripheral blood or thyroid tissue (not recorded which). These receptors were obtained from a woman between 18 and 29 years old with Graves' hyperthyroidism.

This clonotype has a handful of counts. CDR3 in amino acids: CAIPERDRGRMNTEAFF. The CDR3 coding sequence is TGTGCCATTCCCGAGAGGGACAGGGGTCGTATGAACACTGAAGCTTTCTTT. The chain combines TRBV19 with TRBJ1-1; 10 bases fit TRBD1. V lost 10 bases, J lost 0 bases, and 14 bases stayed unmatched. The germline V gene has CDR1 LNHDA and CDR2 SQIVND (reference sequence). The CDR3 spans 17 residues.

This clonotype has ten or more counts. The CDR3 loop reads CASSSNTGGPHSYTF. CDR3 sequence (DNA): TGTGCCAGCAGCTCGAATACAGGGGGTCCCCATTCTTACACCTTC. V gene TRBV7-2 combines with J gene TRBJ1-2; TRBD1 agrees at 8 bases. CDR1 SGHTA and CDR2 FQGNSA come from the germline V gene. The CDR3 consists of 15 residues. J was trimmed by 11 bases and V by 4 bases; bases with no gene match: 15.

This clonotype was found many times. This chain uses TRBV2 with TRBJ2-6, with D uncertain. Germline V gives CDR1 SNHLY, CDR2 FYNNEI. CDR3 length: 14 amino acids. V lost 10 bases to trimming and J lost 0 bases, with 10 bases between them. The chain's CDR3 is CANRINSGANVLTF. CDR3 nucleotides: TGTGCCAACAGAATTAACTCTGGGGCCAACGTCCTGACTTTC.

The V gene is TRBV6-1, the J gene TRBJ2-7; D ambiguous. This CDR3 contains 11 residues. V was shortened by 6 bases and J by 7 bases, with 10 bases between the two germline ends. Germline CDR1 and CDR2: MNHNS and SASEGT. The CDR3 spells CASSHPREQYF. In nucleotides, the CDR3 is TGTGCCAGCAGCCACCCTAGAGAGCAGTACTTC.

The chain has TRBV4-2 and TRBJ2-7, with TRBD2 matching over 13 bases. There are 17 residues in the CDR3. Germline V lookup: CDR1 LGHNA, CDR2 YNFKEQ. Losses at the gene ends were 1 base for V and 1 base for J; bases not matched to a gene: 4. The CDR3 nucleotides are TGTGCCAGCAGCCAAGTGAGACTAGCGGGAGGATCCTACGAGCAGTACTTC. Encoded protein: CASSQVRLAGGSYEQYF.

This clonotype came up many times. V usage is TRBV20-1 and J usage is TRBJ2-2; 7 bases match TRBD2. Germline V lookup: CDR1 DFQATT, CDR2 SNEGSKA (reference sequence). V shed 5 bases and J 4 bases; nucleotides not matched to a gene: 4. The CDR3 loop spans 13 amino acids. The DNA for the CDR3 is TGCAGTGCTCGACTAGCTCCCACCGGGGAGCTGTTTTTT. Residues: CSARLAPTGELFF.

The chain carries TRBV7-9 and TRBJ2-7, with 11 bases fitting TRBD2. V was clipped by 8 bases and J by 3 bases; unmatched bases: 6. This CDR3 has 14 residues. CDR1 is SEHNR, CDR2 FQNEAQ, per germline (reference sequence). The CDR3 region is CASDDSGRDYEQYF. As DNA, the CDR3 is TGTGCCAGCGACGATAGCGGGAGGGACTACGAGCAGTACTTC.

The chain uses TRBV7-9 and TRBJ2-2; D remains unclear. Germline V gives CDR1 SEHNR, CDR2 FQNEAQ (reference sequence). Trimming left V 6 bases short and J 3 bases short, with 11 bases between. The CDR3 runs to 14 residues. The CDR3 sequence is CASSEAWDTGELFF. Written as DNA, the CDR3 is TGTGCCAGCAGTGAGGCATGGGACACCGGGGAGCTGTTTTTT.

As to this clonotype: A much larger clone lies one base from this, so it may be a read error. Without the conserved terminal phenylalanine or tryptophan, this CDR3 likely stems from a read error. The chain employs TRBV7-9 and TRBJ2-7, with D perhaps TRBD2 (5 bases). CDR1 is SEHNR, CDR2 FQNEAQ, per germline (reference sequence). The CDR3 sequence is 13 residues long. The CDR3 here is CASSQGSGSEQYL. CDR3 nucleotide sequence: TGCGCCAGCAGCCAAGGGTCGGGGAGCGAGCAGTACCTC.

In its sample, this clonotype was seen many times. Here the CDR3 reads CASSSPAGQGIGLSIHEQYF. In nucleotides, the CDR3 is TGTGCCAGCAGCTCCCCTGCGGGACAGGGCATCGGGTTATCGATCCACGAGCAGTACTTC. This chain links TRBV7-6 with TRBJ2-7, with TRBD1 identical over 9 bases. Losses at the gene ends were 4 bases for V and 5 bases for J; bases not matched to a gene: 24. Germline CDR1 is SGHVS and CDR2 is FNYEAQ. The CDR3 consists of 20 residues.

The sample holds many counts of this clonotype. The chain is built from TRBV7-9 and TRBJ2-7; no reliable D call. V was trimmed by 5 bases and J by 2 bases, leaving 16 bases between them. Germline assignment: CDR1 SEHNR and CDR2 FQNEAQ (reference sequence). This CDR3 comprises 15 residues. The CDR3 DNA follows: TGTGCCAGCAGCCCCGTCCTTGGTGGGCCCTACGAGCAGTACTTC. Protein product: CASSPVLGGPYEQYF.

CDR3 coding DNA: TGTGCCAGCAGCTCCGGAGACAGCAATGAAAAACTGTTTTTT. Its protein is CASSSGDSNEKLFF. The V call is TRBV5-6, the J call TRBJ1-4; perhaps TRBD1 as D (5 bases). Germline V gene data show CDR1 as SGHDT and CDR2 as YYEEEE. Trimming shortened V by 3 bases and J by 5 bases, and 11 bases separated the two germline ends. CDR3 length equals 14 residues.

This clonotype was counted once. This sequence joins TRBV11-1 and TRBJ2-7, with 13 nucleotides matching TRBD2. The J call is uncertain, as TRBJ2-1 better fits the DNA end. Germline assignment: CDR1 SGHAT and CDR2 FQDESV (reference sequence). This CDR3 contains 15 residues. CDR3 residues: CASSHGLAGVNEQFF. CDR3 bases: TGTGCCAGCAGCCACGGACTAGCGGGAGTAAATGAGCAGTTCTTC.

This clonotype was seen at least ten times. CDR3 nucleotide sequence: TGTGCCAGCAGCTTGGGACAGGGCGTCCTTTATGGCTACACCTTC. Translating gives CASSLGQGVLYGYTF. This chain joins TRBV13 and TRBJ1-2; TRBD1 matches 9 bases. The V segment lost 3 bases and the J segment 5 bases; nucleotides outside the gene matches: 7. The germline V gene has CDR1 PRHDT and CDR2 FYEKMQ (reference sequence). The CDR3 has 15 residues.

Many counts were recorded for this clonotype. The chain recombines TRBV15 with TRBJ2-1; D uncertain. Trimming pared 8 bases from V and 9 bases from J, leaving 17 bases between. Looked up from germline, CDR1 is LNHNV and CDR2 is YYDKDF (reference sequence). The CDR3 spans 13 residues. The CDR3 bases are TGTGCCACCGGGGAAGGGCGTGTTGGTGAGCAGTTCTTC. Translation gives CATGEGRVGEQFF.

The V call is TRBV7-3, the J call TRBJ2-6; D uncertain. Trimming pared 4 bases from V and 1 base from J, leaving 8 bases between. The CDR3 consists of 15 residues. Germline V CDR1 and CDR2: SGHTA, FQGTGA. CDR3 amino acids: CASSSETSGANVLTF. Here the CDR3 DNA reads TGTGCCAGCAGCTCCGAGACTTCTGGGGCCAACGTCCTGACTTTC.

In this sample, this clonotype turned up many times. This chain joins TRBV5-1 and TRBJ2-2; 7 bases match TRBD1. The CDR3 loop spans 15 amino acids. Trimming cost V 4 bases and J 7 bases; bases outside gene matches: 10. Per the germline V gene, CDR1 is SGHRS and CDR2 is YFSETQ. The CDR3 sequence: CASSKPGQHFGELFF. CDR3 DNA sequence: TGCGCCAGCAGCAAACCGGGACAGCACTTCGGGGAGCTGTTTTTT.

This clonotype was counted many times. The chain couples TRBV7-9 to TRBJ1-1, with 8 bases aligning to TRBD1. Per the germline V gene, CDR1 is SEHNR and CDR2 is FQNEAQ (reference sequence). This CDR3 is 14 amino acids long. V trimming: 1 base; J trimming: 11 bases; junction bases outside the gene matches: 9. The CDR3 sequence: CASSLVVDRVGAFF. The CDR3 region has the DNA TGTGCCAGCAGCTTAGTCGTGGACAGGGTAGGGGCTTTCTTT.

The rearrangement uses TRBV9 and TRBJ2-5; the match to TRBD2 covers 13 bases. CDR1 is SGDLS and CDR2 is YYNGEE in the germline V gene. This CDR3 region has 17 residues. V was clipped by 0 bases and J by 3 bases; unmatched bases: 5. The CDR3 is CASSVGTSGGVEETQYF. The CDR3 region has the DNA TGTGCCAGCAGCGTAGGGACTAGCGGGGGCGTCGAAGAGACCCAGTACTTC.

This clonotype was recorded many times. The rearrangement uses TRBV4-3 and TRBJ2-7; 8 bases are shared with TRBD2. This CDR3 is built from 13 residues. V shed 1 base, J shed 4 bases, and the junction held 0 bases outside the gene matches. The germline V gene encodes CDR1 LGHNA and CDR2 YSLEER. The CDR3 region has the DNA TGCGCCAGCAGCCAAGGCGGGAGGTACGAGCAGTACTTC. Its protein is CASSQGGRYEQYF.